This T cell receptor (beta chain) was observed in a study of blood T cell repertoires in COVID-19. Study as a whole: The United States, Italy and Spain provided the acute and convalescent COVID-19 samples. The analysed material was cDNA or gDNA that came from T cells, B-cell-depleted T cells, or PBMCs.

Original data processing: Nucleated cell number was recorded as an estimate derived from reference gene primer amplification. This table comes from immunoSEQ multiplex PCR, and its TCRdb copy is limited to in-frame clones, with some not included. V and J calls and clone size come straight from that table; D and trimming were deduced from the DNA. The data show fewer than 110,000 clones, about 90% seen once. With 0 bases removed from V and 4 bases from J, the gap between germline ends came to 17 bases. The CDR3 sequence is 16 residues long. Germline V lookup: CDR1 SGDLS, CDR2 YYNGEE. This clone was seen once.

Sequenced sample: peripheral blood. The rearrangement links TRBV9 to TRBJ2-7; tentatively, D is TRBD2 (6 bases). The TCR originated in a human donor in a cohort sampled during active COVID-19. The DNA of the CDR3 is TGTGCCAGCAGCGTAGCACCTATCGCCGGGGGATACGAGCAGTACTTC. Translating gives CASSVAPIAGGYEQYF.